This T cell receptor (beta chain) was documented in a study of blood T cell repertoires in COVID-19. Looking at the study overall: There were acute and convalescent COVID-19 samples, and they came from the United States, Italy and Spain. T cells, B-cell-depleted T cells, or PBMCs supplied cDNA or gDNA.

In germline, CDR1 is SGHAT, CDR2 FQNNGV. This CDR3 contains 15 residues. V lost 4 bases and J 6 bases, leaving 15 bases between the germline ends. Per the authors' pipeline: Amplified reference gene primers provided the basis for estimating nucleated cell counts. TCRdb's copy holds only in-frame clones and misses some; the assay was immunoSEQ multiplex PCR. D and trimming come from the DNA, and the V and J calls and clone size come from that table. The data show 400,000 to 550,000 clones, 87% seen once. The sample consisted of PBMCs or T cells enriched from blood (not recorded which). This clonotype was sampled from a young woman with acute COVID-19. The chain couples TRBV11-2 to TRBJ2-2, with D possibly TRBD2 on 6 matching bases. The CDR3 reads CASSSTTSWAGELFF. DNA of the CDR3: TGTGCCAGCAGCTCAACGACTAGTTGGGCCGGGGAGCTGTTTTTT.